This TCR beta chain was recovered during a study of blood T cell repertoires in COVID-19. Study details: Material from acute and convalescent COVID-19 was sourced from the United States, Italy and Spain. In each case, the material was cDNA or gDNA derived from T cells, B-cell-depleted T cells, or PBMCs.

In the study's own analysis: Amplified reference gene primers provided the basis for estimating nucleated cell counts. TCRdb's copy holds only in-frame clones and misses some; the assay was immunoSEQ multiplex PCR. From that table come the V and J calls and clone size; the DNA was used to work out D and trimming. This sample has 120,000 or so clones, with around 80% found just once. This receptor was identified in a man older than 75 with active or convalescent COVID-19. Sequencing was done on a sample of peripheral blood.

The CDR3 nucleotides are TGTGCCAGCAGCAACGACAGGCGGGCTTTCTTT. It specifies CASSNDRRAFF. This rearrangement joins TRBV7-2 to TRBJ1-1; perhaps TRBD1 as D (6 bases). CDR1 is SGHTA and CDR2 is FQGNSA in the germline V gene. Trimming stripped 5 bases from V and 11 bases from J, with 12 bases between. The CDR3 sequence is 11 residues long.